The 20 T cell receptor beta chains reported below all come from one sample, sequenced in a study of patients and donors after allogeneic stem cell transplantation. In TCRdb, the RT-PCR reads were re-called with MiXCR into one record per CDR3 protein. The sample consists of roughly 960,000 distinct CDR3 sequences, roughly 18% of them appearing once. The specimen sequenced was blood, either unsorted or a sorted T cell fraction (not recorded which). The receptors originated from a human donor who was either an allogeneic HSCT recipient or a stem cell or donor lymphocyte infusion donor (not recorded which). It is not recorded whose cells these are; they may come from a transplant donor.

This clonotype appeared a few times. As DNA, the CDR3 is TGTGCCAGCAGCCAAGGGCGGGGCTCGGGCACTGAAGCTTTCTTT. Its protein is CASSQGRGSGTEAFF. The chain recombines TRBV3-1 with TRBJ1-1; TRBD1 might be the D (5 bases). The CDR3 loop spans 15 amino acids. Trimming pared 1 base from V and 4 bases from J, leaving 13 bases between. The germline V gene has CDR1 LGHDT and CDR2 YNNKEL (reference sequence).

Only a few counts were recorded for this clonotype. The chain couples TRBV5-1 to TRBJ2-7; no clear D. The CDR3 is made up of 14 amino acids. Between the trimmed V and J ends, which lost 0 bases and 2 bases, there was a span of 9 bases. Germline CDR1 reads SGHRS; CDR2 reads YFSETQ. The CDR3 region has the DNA TGCGCCAGCAGCTTGGGGTACGGTCCCTACGAGCAGTACTTC. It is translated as CASSLGYGPYEQYF.

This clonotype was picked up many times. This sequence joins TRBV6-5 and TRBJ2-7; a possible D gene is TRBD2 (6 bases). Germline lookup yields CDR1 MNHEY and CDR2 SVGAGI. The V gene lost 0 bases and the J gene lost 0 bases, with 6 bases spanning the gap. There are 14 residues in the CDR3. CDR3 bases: TGTGCCAGCAGTTACTCCGGGAGCTCCTACGAGCAGTACTTC. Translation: CASSYSGSSYEQYF.

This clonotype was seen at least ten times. CDR3 protein: CASSLISGSSGEQFF. CDR3 DNA: TGCGCCAGCAGCTTGATTAGCGGGAGTTCAGGGGAGCAGTTCTTC. V and J are TRBV5-1 and TRBJ2-1; 9 bases agree with TRBD2. Germline V gene data show CDR1 as SGHRS and CDR2 as YFSETQ. This CDR3 has 15 amino acids. With 1 base clipped from V and 10 bases from J, the junction kept 9 bases outside the gene matches.

The CDR3 protein is CASSFTGVLGYTF. DNA for the CDR3: TGTGCCAGCAGTTTTACGGGGGTACTTGGCTACACCTTC. The chain combines TRBV12-3 or TRBV12-4 with TRBJ1-2; a weak D match, TRBD1 (5 bases). V was shortened by 3 bases and J by 7 bases, with 12 bases between the two germline ends. This CDR3 is 13 amino acids long.

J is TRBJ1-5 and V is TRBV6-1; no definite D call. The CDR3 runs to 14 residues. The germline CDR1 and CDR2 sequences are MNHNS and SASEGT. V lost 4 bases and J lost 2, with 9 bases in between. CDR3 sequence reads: CASSGGWGNQPQHF. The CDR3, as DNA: TGTGCCAGCAGTGGTGGTTGGGGCAATCAGCCCCAGCATTTT.

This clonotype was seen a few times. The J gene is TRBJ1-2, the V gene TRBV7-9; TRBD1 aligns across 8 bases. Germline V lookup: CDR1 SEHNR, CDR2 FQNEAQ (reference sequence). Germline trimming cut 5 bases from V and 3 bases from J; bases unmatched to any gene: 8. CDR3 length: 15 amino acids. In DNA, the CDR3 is TGTGCCAGCAGCCCCTTGGACAGGGATTACTATGGCTACACCTTC. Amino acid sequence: CASSPLDRDYYGYTF.

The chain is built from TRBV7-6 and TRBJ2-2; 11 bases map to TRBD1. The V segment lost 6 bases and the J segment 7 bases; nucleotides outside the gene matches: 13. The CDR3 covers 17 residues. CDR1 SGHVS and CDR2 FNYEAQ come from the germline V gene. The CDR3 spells CASRMTGTGGIGGELFF. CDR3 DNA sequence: TGTGCCAGCAGGATGACCGGGACAGGGGGGATTGGCGGGGAGCTGTTTTTT.

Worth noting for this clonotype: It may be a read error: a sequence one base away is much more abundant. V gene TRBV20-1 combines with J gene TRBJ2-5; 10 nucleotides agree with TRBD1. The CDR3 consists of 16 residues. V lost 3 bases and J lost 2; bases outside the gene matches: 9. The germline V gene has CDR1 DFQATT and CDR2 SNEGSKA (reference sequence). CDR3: CSARGVEGQGQETQYF. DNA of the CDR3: TGCAGTGCTAGGGGAGTAGAGGGACAGGGGCAAGAGACCCAGTACTTC.

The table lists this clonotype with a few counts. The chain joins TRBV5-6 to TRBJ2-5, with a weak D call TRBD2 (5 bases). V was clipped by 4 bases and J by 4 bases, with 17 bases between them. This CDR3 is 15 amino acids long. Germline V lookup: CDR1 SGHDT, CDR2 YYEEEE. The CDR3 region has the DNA TGTGCCAGCAGCGTTGGGAGCAGGAATAGAGAGACCCAGTACTTC. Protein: CASSVGSRNRETQYF.

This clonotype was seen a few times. The DNA of the CDR3 is TGTGCCTGGAGTGCGGGGACAGGGGGTCCCAATGAGCAGTTCTTC. It is translated as CAWSAGTGGPNEQFF. The chain combines TRBV30 with TRBJ2-1, with 11 bases identical to TRBD1. Germline CDR1 GTSNPN, CDR2 SVGIG (reference sequence). The CDR3 covers 15 residues. Trimming removed 1 base from V and 6 bases from J; junction bases left unmatched: 5.

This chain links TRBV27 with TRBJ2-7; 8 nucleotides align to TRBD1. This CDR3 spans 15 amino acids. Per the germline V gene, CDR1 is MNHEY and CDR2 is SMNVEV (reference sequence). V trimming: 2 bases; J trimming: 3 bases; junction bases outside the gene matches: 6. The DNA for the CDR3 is TGTGCCAGCAGTTTAGATCCAGGGGGCTACTACGAGCAGTACTTC. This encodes CASSLDPGGYYEQYF.

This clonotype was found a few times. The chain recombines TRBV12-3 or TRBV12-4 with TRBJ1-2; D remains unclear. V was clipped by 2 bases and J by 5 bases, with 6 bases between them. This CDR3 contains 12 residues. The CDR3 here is CASSLRWYGYTF. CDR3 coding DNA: TGTGCCAGCAGTTTACGGTGGTATGGCTACACCTTC.

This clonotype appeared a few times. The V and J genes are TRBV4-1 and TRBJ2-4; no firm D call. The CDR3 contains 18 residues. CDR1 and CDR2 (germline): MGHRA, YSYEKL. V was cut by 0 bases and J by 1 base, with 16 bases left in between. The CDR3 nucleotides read TGCGCCAGCAGCCAAGATGGGCAAGCCGACTTGGCCAAAAACATTCAGTACTTC. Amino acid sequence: CASSQDGQADLAKNIQYF.

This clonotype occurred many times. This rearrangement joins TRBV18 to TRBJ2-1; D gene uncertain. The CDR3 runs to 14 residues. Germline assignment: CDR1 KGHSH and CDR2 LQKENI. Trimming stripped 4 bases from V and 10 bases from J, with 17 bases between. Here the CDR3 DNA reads TGTGCCAGCTCACGTCTAAACCGGATCACGGAGCAGTTCTTC. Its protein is CASSRLNRITEQFF.

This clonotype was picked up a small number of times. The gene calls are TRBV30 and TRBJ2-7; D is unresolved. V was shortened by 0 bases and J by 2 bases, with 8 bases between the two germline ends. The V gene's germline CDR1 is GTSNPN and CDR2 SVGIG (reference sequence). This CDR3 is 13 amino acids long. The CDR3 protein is CAWSVAQAYEQYF. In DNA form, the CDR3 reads TGTGCCTGGAGTGTAGCCCAGGCCTACGAGCAGTACTTC.

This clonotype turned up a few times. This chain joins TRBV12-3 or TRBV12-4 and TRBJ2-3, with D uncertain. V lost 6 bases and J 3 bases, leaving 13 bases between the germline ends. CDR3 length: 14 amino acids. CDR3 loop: CASSTARSTDTQYF. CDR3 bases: TGTGCCAGCAGCACCGCCAGGAGTACAGATACGCAGTATTTT.

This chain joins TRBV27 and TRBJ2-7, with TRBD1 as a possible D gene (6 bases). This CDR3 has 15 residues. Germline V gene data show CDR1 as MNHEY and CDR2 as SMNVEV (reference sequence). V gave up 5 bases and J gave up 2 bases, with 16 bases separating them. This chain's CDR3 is CASSVAGVVAYEQYF. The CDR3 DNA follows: TGTGCCAGCAGTGTTGCAGGGGTTGTTGCCTACGAGCAGTACTTC.

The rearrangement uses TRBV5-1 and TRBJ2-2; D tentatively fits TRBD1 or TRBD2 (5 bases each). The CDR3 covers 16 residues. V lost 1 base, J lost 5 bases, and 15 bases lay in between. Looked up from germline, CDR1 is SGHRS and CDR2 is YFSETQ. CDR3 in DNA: TGCGCCAGCAGCTTGAGAGGGGCTCGGCGTACCGGGGAGCTGTTTTTT. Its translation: CASSLRGARRTGELFF.

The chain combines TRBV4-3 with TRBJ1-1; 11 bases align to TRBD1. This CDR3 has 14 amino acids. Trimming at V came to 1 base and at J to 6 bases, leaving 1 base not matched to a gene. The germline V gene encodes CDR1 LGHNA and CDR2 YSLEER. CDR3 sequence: CASSQVGQGAEAFF. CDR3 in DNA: TGCGCCAGCAGCCAAGTGGGACAGGGGGCTGAAGCTTTCTTT.